This record covers a single TCR beta chain. Seattle researchers signed up patients amid active infection and tracked them longitudinally. These data come from a study of blood T cell repertoires in COVID-19. Study background: Acute and convalescent COVID-19 specimens originated in the United States, Italy and Spain. The cDNA or gDNA used as material had been derived from T cells, B-cell-depleted T cells, or PBMCs.

In the authors' workflow: Nucleated cell counts were estimated from reference gene primer amplification. Produced via immunoSEQ multiplex PCR; TCRdb's table is partial and in-frame only. Clone size and the V and J calls come from that table; the DNA yielded D and trimming. The table records more than 100,000 clones, 85% to 90% of them present only once. Sequenced material: peripheral blood. The sequence was collected from a woman aged 55-75 years with COVID-19, enrolled during active disease.

CDR3 in amino acids: CASSTGGLSNQPQHF. The CDR3 region has the DNA TGTGCCAGCAGCACAGGGGGTTTAAGCAATCAGCCCCAGCATTTT. This chain joins TRBV11-2 and TRBJ1-5; TRBD1 agrees at 8 bases. Germline assignment: CDR1 SGHAT and CDR2 FQNNGV. This CDR3 has 15 amino acids. After removal of 5 bases from V and 1 base from J, the junction contained 4 bases not matched to a gene. Full variable domain (outside the CDR3, taken from reference TRBV11-2 and TRBJ1-5): EAGVAQSPRYKIIEKRQSVAFWCNPISGHATLYWYQQILGQGPKLLIQFQNNGVVDDSQLPKDRFSAERLKGVDSTLKIQPAKLEDSAVYLCASSTGGLSNQPQHFGDGTRLSIL.